The entry that follows covers one T cell receptor (beta chain) sequence. Measured with immunoSEQ multiplex PCR; TCRdb has only the in-frame clones, and not every one. The sample lists millions of clones; more than 80% were seen once. This specimen belongs to a study of shared clonotypes between healthy human individuals. V lost 0 bases to trimming and J lost 3 bases, with 6 bases between them. The CDR3 runs 13 residues. Germline CDR1 is SGHNT and CDR2 is YYREEE (reference sequence). The chain has TRBV5-4 and TRBJ1-1; D remains unclear. The sequencing input was naive CD4+ T cells sorted from blood. Subset in this sample: CD45RA+ positively selected. This TCR was recovered from a man aged 18 to 29 in good health. The CDR3 nucleotides read TGTGCCAGCAGCTTGGAGCTAGACACTGAAGCTTTCTTT. It codes for CASSLELDTEAFF.